The clone carrying this T cell receptor beta chain was picked up many times. What it binds is unknown. The data were taken from a study of early T cells in non-severe SARS-CoV-2 infection. For the study at large: Sequencing input comprised bulk RNA from unsorted whole blood; chain pairing was not available. Study observations and caveats: Anti-spike CD8 specificities were favored by VDJdb matching, whose results missed private and CD4 specificities.

The protocol attached unique molecular identifiers to individual cDNA molecules. MiXCR was run by TCRdb on the 5' RACE reads, yielding one entry per CDR3 protein. The sample lists tens of thousands of distinct CDR3 sequences; less than 15% were seen once. CDR3 length equals 15 residues. Germline loops: CDR1 SGHTA, CDR2 FQGTGA. With 2 bases removed from V and 0 bases from J, the gap between germline ends came to 7 bases. The chain has TRBV7-3 and TRBJ2-2; D ambiguous. This receptor was obtained from an adult who was a healthcare worker with PCR-confirmed SARS-CoV-2 infection or an uninfected control (not recorded which). What was sequenced was whole blood. In DNA, the CDR3 is TGTGCCAGCAGCTTATGGGGTCCGAACACCGGGGAGCTGTTTTTT. It is translated as CASSLWGPNTGELFF.